Sequencing of this T cell receptor beta chain was carried out in a study of T cell responses to AZD1222 COVID-19 vaccine. Study observations and caveats: Compared with day 0, the breadth and depth of the Spike-specific TCR repertoire rose significantly after two doses of AZD1222.

CDR3 size: 14 residues. Germline V gives CDR1 LNHDA, CDR2 SQIVND (reference sequence). Trimming removed 7 bases from V and 4 bases from J, with 14 bases in between. Profiling relied on immunoSEQ multiplex PCR, and the TCRdb table lists in-frame clones only, not all of them. The sample has some 130,000 clones, 89% seen once; the top ten hold over 9%. A remark on this clone: Its specificity is not known.

The V gene is TRBV19, the J gene TRBJ1-5, with D possibly matching TRBD1 (6 bases). This TCR was recovered from an adult who received the AZD1222 COVID-19 vaccine. The sequences come from peripheral blood, collected 28 days after the second AZD1222 dose. The CDR3 spells CASTLIGTNQPQHF. The CDR3 bases are TGTGCCAGTACGCTTATAGGGACAAATCAGCCCCAGCATTTT.